This T cell receptor beta chain was identified in a study of T cell responses to AZD1222 COVID-19 vaccine. Study-wide points: Donor demographics were predominantly white British with a female majority; clonal diversity may be underestimated. Of spike-specific TCRs, nearly half reportedly target regions left unmutated in variants. Once two AZD1222 doses were given, Spike-specific TCR breadth and depth went up.

Per germline, CDR1 MGHRA and CDR2 YSYEKL. The CDR3 length is 16 residues. Trimming took off 1 base at V and 6 bases at J, with 13 bases between the two ends. Clones were sequenced by immunoSEQ multiplex PCR, and TCRdb holds only the in-frame ones, with some missing. This repertoire shows 150,000 to 250,000 clones, 93% found once; its top ten account for roughly 0.99%. About this clone itself: Its antigen is still unknown.

The TCR sequence derives from an adult who received the AZD1222 COVID-19 vaccine. The chain carries TRBV4-1 and TRBJ1-6, with D possibly TRBD1 on 5 matching bases. This specimen consisted of peripheral blood, obtained 28 days after the second AZD1222 dose. In DNA form, the CDR3 reads TGCGCCAGCAGCCAAGGCCAGGGTTATGGTAATTCACCCCTCCACTTT. It specifies CASSQGQGYGNSPLHF.